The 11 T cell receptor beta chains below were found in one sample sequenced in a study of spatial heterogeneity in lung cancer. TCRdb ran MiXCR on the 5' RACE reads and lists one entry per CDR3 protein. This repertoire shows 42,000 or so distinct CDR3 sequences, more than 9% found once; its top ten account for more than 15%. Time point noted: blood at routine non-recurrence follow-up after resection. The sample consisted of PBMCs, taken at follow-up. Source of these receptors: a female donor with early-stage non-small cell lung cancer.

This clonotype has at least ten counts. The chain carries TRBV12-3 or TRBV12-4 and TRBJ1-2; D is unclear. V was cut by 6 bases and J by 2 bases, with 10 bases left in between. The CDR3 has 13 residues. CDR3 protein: CASSKTKNYGYTF. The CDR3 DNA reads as TGTGCCAGCAGCAAGACAAAGAACTATGGCTACACCTTC.

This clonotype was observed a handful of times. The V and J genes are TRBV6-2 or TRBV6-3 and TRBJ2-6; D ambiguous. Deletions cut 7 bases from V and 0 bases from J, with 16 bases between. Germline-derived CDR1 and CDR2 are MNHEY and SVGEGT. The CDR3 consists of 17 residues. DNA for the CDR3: TGTGCCAGCATTAGCCCCTCACGGGCCTCTGGGGCCAACGTCCTGACTTTC. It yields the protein CASISPSRASGANVLTF.

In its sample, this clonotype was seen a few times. CDR3: CSASVRGGTGELFF. The CDR3 bases are TGCAGTGCTAGTGTCCGGGGAGGCACCGGGGAGCTGTTTTTT. This chain links TRBV20-1 with TRBJ2-2, with a tentative D call TRBD2 (6 bases). Trimming stripped 3 bases from V and 4 bases from J, with 12 bases between. Germline V gene lookup returns CDR1 DFQATT and CDR2 SNEGSKA (reference sequence). The CDR3 has 14 amino acids.

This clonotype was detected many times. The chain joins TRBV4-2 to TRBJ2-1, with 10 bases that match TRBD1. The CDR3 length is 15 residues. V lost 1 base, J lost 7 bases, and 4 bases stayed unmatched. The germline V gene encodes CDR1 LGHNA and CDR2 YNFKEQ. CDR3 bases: TGTGCCAGCAGCCAAGGGGACAGGGGCTCGAATGAGCAGTTCTTC. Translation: CASSQGDRGSNEQFF.

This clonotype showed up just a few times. CDR3 in DNA: TGTGCCAGCAGTGAGGGGGGTCTTAGCAATCAGCCCCAGCATTTT. It is translated as CASSEGGLSNQPQHF. V gene TRBV6-1 combines with J gene TRBJ1-5, with TRBD1 as a possible D gene (5 bases). The CDR3 runs to 15 residues. CDR1 and CDR2 (germline): MNHNS, SASEGT. Trimming shortened V by 3 bases and J by 0 bases, and 9 bases separated the two germline ends.

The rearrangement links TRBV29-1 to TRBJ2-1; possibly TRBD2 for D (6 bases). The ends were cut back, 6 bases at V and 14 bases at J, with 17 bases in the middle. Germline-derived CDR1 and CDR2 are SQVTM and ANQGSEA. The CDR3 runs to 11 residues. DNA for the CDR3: TGCAGCGTGAAGGGCAGTTGGGAGGAGTTCTTC. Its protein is CSVKGSWEEFF.

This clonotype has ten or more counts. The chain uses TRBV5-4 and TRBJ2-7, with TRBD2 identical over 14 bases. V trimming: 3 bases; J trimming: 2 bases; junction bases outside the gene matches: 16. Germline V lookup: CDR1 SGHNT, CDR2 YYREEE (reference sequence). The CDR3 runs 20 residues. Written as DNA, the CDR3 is TGTGCCAGCAGCTCAGGACAGGGAACGACTAGCGGGGGGGCAGCCTACGAGCAGTACTTC. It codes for CASSSGQGTTSGGAAYEQYF.

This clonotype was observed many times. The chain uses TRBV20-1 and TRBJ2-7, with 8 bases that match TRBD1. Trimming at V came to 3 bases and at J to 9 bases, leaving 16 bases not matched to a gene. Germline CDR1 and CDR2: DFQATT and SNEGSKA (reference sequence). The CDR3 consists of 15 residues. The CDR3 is CSASLSGGAVGGQYF. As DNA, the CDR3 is TGCAGTGCTAGTTTGTCAGGGGGCGCTGTCGGGGGGCAGTACTTC.

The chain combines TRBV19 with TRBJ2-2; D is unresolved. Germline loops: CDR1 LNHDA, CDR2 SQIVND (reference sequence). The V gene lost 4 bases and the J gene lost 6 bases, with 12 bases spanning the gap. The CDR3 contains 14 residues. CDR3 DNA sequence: TGTGCCAGTAGTACACGCTCCGGATCCGGGGAGCTGTTTTTT. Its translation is CASSTRSGSGELFF.

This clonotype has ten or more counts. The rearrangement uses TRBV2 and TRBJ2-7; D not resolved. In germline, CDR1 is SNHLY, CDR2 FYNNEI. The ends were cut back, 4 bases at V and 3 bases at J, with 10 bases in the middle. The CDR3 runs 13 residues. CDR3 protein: CASSVVAIYEQYF. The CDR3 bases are TGTGCCAGCAGTGTGGTGGCTATCTACGAGCAGTACTTC.

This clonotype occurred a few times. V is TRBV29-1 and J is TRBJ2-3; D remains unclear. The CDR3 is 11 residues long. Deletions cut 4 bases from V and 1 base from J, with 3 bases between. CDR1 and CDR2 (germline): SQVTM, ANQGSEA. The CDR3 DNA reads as TGCAGCGTTGTGGGCACAGATACGCAGTATTTT. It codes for CSVVGTDTQYF.